Each of the 30 T cell receptor beta chains below was sequenced from the same sample in a study of CD8 T cells in ankylosing spondylitis. TCRdb analysed the 5' RACE reads with MiXCR anew, one entry per CDR3 protein. The data contain 120,000 or so distinct CDR3 sequences, about an eighth of them seen just once; the ten biggest clones take up about 3%. Sequencing was performed on blood, either unsorted or a sorted T cell fraction (not recorded which). These receptor sequences come from a female donor with ankylosing spondylitis or in good health (not recorded which).

This clonotype was counted ten times or more. The V and J genes are TRBV12-3 or TRBV12-4 and TRBJ1-3; D is uncertain. CDR3 size: 16 residues. Trimming took off 5 bases at V and 4 bases at J, with 18 bases between the two ends. This chain's CDR3 is CASSALAASAGNTIYF. The CDR3 region has the DNA TGTGCCAGCAGTGCGCTTGCCGCCTCAGCAGGAAACACCATATATTTT.

Remarks on this clonotype: This may arise from a read error, as a much more abundant clone is one base away. The chain carries TRBV5-1 and TRBJ2-3; the match to TRBD1 covers 8 bases. There are 16 residues in the CDR3. Looked up from germline, CDR1 is SGHRS and CDR2 is YFSETQ. DNA for the CDR3: TGCACCAGCAGCTTCCAGGGGGCCCACAACACAGATACGCAGTATTTT. Translating it yields CTSSFQGAHNTDTQYF.

This clonotype was counted only a few times. The rearrangement uses TRBV20-1 and TRBJ1-1; D ambiguous. In germline, CDR1 is DFQATT, CDR2 SNEGSKA (reference sequence). V lost 3 bases and J lost 3, with 11 bases in between. The CDR3 consists of 13 residues. CDR3 loop: CSASNPLDTEAFF. DNA for the CDR3: TGCAGTGCTAGTAACCCATTGGACACTGAAGCTTTCTTT.

As for this clonotype: This may arise from a read error, as a much more abundant clone is one base away. The chain links TRBV3-1 to TRBJ2-7; D is possibly TRBD2 (5 bases). Germline V CDR1 and CDR2: LGHDT, YNNKEL (reference sequence). CDR3 length equals 14 residues. Here the CDR3 reads CASSQDPGSSEQYF. The CDR3 DNA reads TGTGCCAGCAGCCAAGATCCGGGATCCTCCGAGCAGTACTTC.

This CDR3 is CASSFIGTSEETQYF. DNA for the CDR3: TGTGCCAGCAGCTTCATCGGGACTAGCGAAGAGACCCAGTACTTC. This sequence joins TRBV7-3 and TRBJ2-5; TRBD2 matches at 10 bases. The CDR3 is 15 residues long. Unmatched junction bases numbered 4, after V lost 3 bases and J lost 3 bases. In germline, CDR1 is SGHTA, CDR2 FQGTGA.

The chain uses TRBV29-1 and TRBJ2-3; D might be TRBD1 (6 bases). Germline lookup yields CDR1 SQVTM and CDR2 ANQGSEA. This CDR3 spans 16 amino acids. The V end lost 8 bases, the J end lost 0 bases, and 21 bases lay between the germline ends. The CDR3 DNA is TGCAGCATCCCCCCCAGGGGCCGGACTAGCACAGATACGCAGTATTTT. This gives the protein CSIPPRGRTSTDTQYF.

Concerning this clonotype itself: A much larger clone differs from this one at a single base, so this may be a read error. This chain links TRBV20-1 with TRBJ1-1, with D uncertain. The CDR3 covers 15 residues. Germline-derived CDR1 and CDR2 are DFQATT and SNEGSKA (reference sequence). V was cut by 7 bases and J by 0 bases, with 18 bases left in between. CDR3 protein: CSVSDSRKMNTEAFF. The CDR3, as DNA: TGCAGTGTCAGTGACTCAAGGAAGATGAACACTGAAGCTTTCTTT.

This clonotype was recorded a few times. The J gene is TRBJ2-2, the V gene TRBV7-8; D is unclear. The CDR3 sequence is 14 residues long. The germline V and J ends were trimmed by 5 bases and 0 bases, with 7 bases remaining between them. CDR1 is SGHVS and CDR2 is FQNEAQ in the germline V gene. Here the CDR3 reads CASSPRPNTGELFF. The CDR3 DNA reads as TGTGCCAGCAGCCCAAGACCGAACACCGGGGAGCTGTTTTTT.

This clonotype was recorded many times. At one end, the junction sequence differs from germline, possibly due to a read error. The V and J genes are TRBV7-7 and TRBJ1-1; D gene ambiguous. The CDR3 contains 13 residues. From germline, CDR1 is SSHAT and CDR2 FNYEAQ (reference sequence). The CDR3 region is CASSFSLGTEAFF. DNA for the CDR3: TGTGCTAGCAGCTTCTCACTTGGCACTGAAGCTTTCTTT.

This clonotype showed up just a few times. This rearrangement joins TRBV6-6 to TRBJ2-3; 7 bases match TRBD1. V was clipped by 6 bases and J by 6 bases; unmatched bases: 3. This CDR3 region has 12 residues. Per germline, CDR1 MNHNY and CDR2 SVGAGI (reference sequence). Here the CDR3 DNA reads TGTGCCAGCAGAGGGGGCGGGGATACGCAGTATTTT. This translates into CASRGGGDTQYF.

This clonotype was detected ten times or more. This chain links TRBV6-5 with TRBJ1-1, with 9 bases fitting TRBD1. This CDR3 spans 16 amino acids. Unmatched junction bases numbered 8, after V lost 2 bases and J lost 4 bases. Germline V gene sequence: CDR1 MNHEY, CDR2 SVGAGI. CDR3 protein: CASSYPSTGGFTEAFF. CDR3 nucleotides: TGTGCCAGCAGTTACCCATCGACAGGGGGATTCACTGAAGCTTTCTTT.

The table lists this clonotype with a few counts. The chain joins TRBV28 to TRBJ1-2; the D gene is possibly TRBD1 (5 bases). The CDR3 totals 15 residues. The ends were cut back, 7 bases at V and 3 bases at J, with 18 bases in the middle. CDR1 is MDHEN, CDR2 SYDVKM, per germline. The CDR3, as DNA: TGTGCCAGCACCATAAGCGGGGGTAGAGACTATGGCTACACCTTC. It codes for CASTISGGRDYGYTF.

Many counts were recorded for this clonotype. V gene TRBV20-1 combines with J gene TRBJ2-3; TRBD2 matches at 13 bases. The germline gives CDR1 DFQATT, CDR2 SNEGSKA (reference sequence). The length of the CDR3 is 14 residues. V dropped 7 bases and J dropped 1; count of bases not matched to a gene: 2. Written as DNA, the CDR3 is TGCAGTGTGGGGACTAGCGGGGGCACAGATACGCAGTATTTT. Amino acids: CSVGTSGGTDTQYF.

This clonotype was counted at least ten times. This chain joins TRBV20-1 and TRBJ2-7; TRBD1 matches 10 bases. Germline loops: CDR1 DFQATT, CDR2 SNEGSKA (reference sequence). The CDR3 loop spans 13 amino acids. Trimming at V came to 5 bases and at J to 5 bases, leaving 6 bases not matched to a gene. CDR3 sequence: CSAAGTGENEQYF. The CDR3 bases are TGCAGTGCTGCCGGGACAGGGGAGAACGAGCAGTACTTC.

A few counts support this clonotype. The chain has TRBV14 and TRBJ2-7, with TRBD1 as a possible D gene (5 bases). V lost 4 bases, J lost 2 bases, and 21 bases lay in between. CDR3 length equals 17 residues. Germline V lookup: CDR1 SGHDN, CDR2 FVKESK. This CDR3 reads CASSPRQSNAIPYEQYF. In DNA, the CDR3 is TGTGCCAGCAGCCCCCGACAGAGCAACGCTATTCCCTACGAGCAGTACTTC.

On this clonotype: The germline gene is not matched at one end of the junction; a read error may be the cause. The V gene is TRBV4-1, the J gene TRBJ1-4, with TRBD1 matching 7 bases. The length of the CDR3 is 16 residues. CDR1 and CDR2 from the germline V gene are MGHRA and YSYEKL. The CDR3 protein is CTSSQERAGGGEKLFF. The CDR3 DNA reads as TGCACCAGCAGCCAAGAACGGGCAGGGGGAGGTGAAAAACTGTTTTTT.

This clonotype has only a few counts. J is TRBJ2-2 and V is TRBV5-1; TRBD2 agrees at 8 bases. V lost 2 bases to trimming and J lost 3 bases; unmatched junction nucleotides: 3. Germline V gives CDR1 SGHRS, CDR2 YFSETQ. The CDR3 consists of 15 residues. The CDR3 region has the DNA TGCGCCAGCAGCTTCACGGGACTAGACACCGGGGAGCTGTTTTTT. Translation: CASSFTGLDTGELFF. The full variable domain, rest sourced from reference TRBV5-1 and TRBJ2-2, is KAGVTQTPRYLIKTRGQQVTLSCSPISGHRSVSWYQQTPGQGLQFLFEYFSETQRNKGNFPGRFSGRQFSNSRSEMNVSTLELGDSALYLCASSFTGLDTGELFFGEGSRLTVL.

CDR3 loop: CASSLMTSGGVEQYF. CDR3 nucleotide sequence: TGTGCCAGCAGCCTCATGACTAGCGGGGGGGTCGAGCAGTACTTC. This sequence joins TRBV7-2 and TRBJ2-7, with 14 nucleotides matching TRBD2. The germline V gene encodes CDR1 SGHTA and CDR2 FQGNSA. CDR3 length: 15 residues. Germline trimming cut 5 bases from V and 6 bases from J; bases unmatched to any gene: 6.

The chain recombines TRBV12-3 or TRBV12-4 with TRBJ2-2, with D possibly being TRBD1 (6 bases). Deletions cut 7 bases from V and 3 bases from J, with 15 bases between. CDR3 size: 15 residues. DNA of the CDR3: TGTGCCAGCACCCGTCCCAGGGGAGACACCGGGGAGCTGTTTTTT. Translation gives CASTRPRGDTGELFF.

This clonotype was observed a few times. The chain couples TRBV12-3 or TRBV12-4 to TRBJ2-2; TRBD2 agrees at 8 bases. There are 15 residues in the CDR3. V was pared by 5 bases and J by 4 bases, with 6 bases of the junction left unmatched. The CDR3 DNA is TGTGCCAGCAGTGGGCGGGAGGCGGCCACCGGGGAGCTGTTTTTT. This gives the protein CASSGREAATGELFF.

In regard to this clonotype: At one end, the junction sequence differs from germline, possibly due to a read error. The V call is TRBV11-2, the J call TRBJ2-3, with D maybe TRBD2 (7 bases). Per germline, CDR1 SGHAT and CDR2 FQNNGV. The CDR3 runs 17 residues. The CDR3 here is CASSLLLAGAITDTLYF. CDR3 DNA: TGTGCCAGCAGCTTACTCCTGGCGGGGGCCATCACAGATACGCTGTATTTT.

This clonotype was recorded many times. The V call is TRBV19, the J call TRBJ2-5; D uncertain. Germline lookup yields CDR1 LNHDA and CDR2 SQIVND (reference sequence). This CDR3 comprises 13 residues. The V gene lost 3 bases and the J gene lost 3 bases, with 8 bases spanning the gap. The DNA for the CDR3 is TGTGCCAGTAGTATGGAGTTCGAAGAGACCCAGTACTTC. Its protein product is CASSMEFEETQYF.

This clonotype was detected a few times. The chain recombines TRBV20-1 with TRBJ2-3; 7 positions match TRBD1. This CDR3 is built from 13 residues. The junction had 5 bases not matched to a gene; V was cut back by 5 bases and J by 3 bases. From germline, CDR1 is DFQATT and CDR2 SNEGSKA (reference sequence). CDR3 in DNA: TGCAGTGCTCTGGGACAGTTTACAGATACGCAGTATTTT. It codes for CSALGQFTDTQYF.

The table lists this clonotype with a few counts. One end of the junction varies from germline; a read error may be responsible. The chain links TRBV5-1 to TRBJ2-6; perhaps TRBD1 as D (5 bases). The CDR3 covers 15 residues. In germline, CDR1 is SGHRS, CDR2 YFSETQ. In DNA form, the CDR3 reads TGCGCCAGCAGCCTCGCGAATTCTGGGGCCAACGGCCTGACTTTC. Residues: CASSLANSGANGLTF. Full variable domain (missing parts from reference TRBV5-1 and TRBJ2-6): KAGVTQTPRYLIKTRGQQVTLSCSPISGHRSVSWYQQTPGQGLQFLFEYFSETQRNKGNFPGRFSGRQFSNSRSEMNVSTLELGDSALYLCASSLANSGANGLTFGAGSRLTVL.

This clonotype was detected many times. The chain combines TRBV20-1 with TRBJ1-1, with D hard to call. The CDR3 loop spans 13 amino acids. Looked up from germline, CDR1 is DFQATT and CDR2 is SNEGSKA (reference sequence). Trimming left V 5 bases short and J 4 bases short, with 14 bases between. The CDR3 bases are TGCAGTGCTGTCAAAGACCAAATCACTGAAGCTTTCTTT. Translation gives CSAVKDQITEAFF.

V is TRBV12-3 or TRBV12-4 and J is TRBJ2-2, with TRBD1 matching 10 bases. CDR3 length: 15 residues. V dropped 3 bases and J dropped 5; count of bases not matched to a gene: 3. DNA for the CDR3: TGTGCCAGCAGTTTGAAGGGACAGGGGACCGGGGAGCTGTTTTTT. As protein: CASSLKGQGTGELFF.

This clonotype was seen only a few times. This chain's CDR3 is CASRVYSGQAKNIQYF. In nucleotides, the CDR3 is TGCGCCAGCAGAGTTTATTCAGGGCAAGCCAAAAACATTCAGTACTTC. This chain uses TRBV5-1 with TRBJ2-4; a weak D match, TRBD1 (5 bases). The V and J ends lost 5 bases and 0 bases respectively, with 15 bases between them. The CDR3 contains 16 residues. Germline CDR1 reads SGHRS; CDR2 reads YFSETQ.

This clonotype was observed many times. V is TRBV29-1 and J is TRBJ2-2; the D gene is possibly TRBD1 (5 bases). This CDR3 contains 14 residues. Germline V gene data show CDR1 as SQVTM and CDR2 as ANQGSEA. V was shortened by 4 bases and J by 6 bases, with 15 bases between the two germline ends. CDR3 sequence (DNA): TGCAGCGTTGGCATATCAGGGCACGCCGGGGAGCTGTTTTTT. Amino acid sequence: CSVGISGHAGELFF.

This clonotype was recorded many times. The V and J genes are TRBV20-1 and TRBJ2-7; D perhaps matches TRBD2 (7 bases). V was trimmed by 2 bases and J by 7 bases, leaving 18 bases between them. The CDR3 extends over 14 amino acids. Germline lookup yields CDR1 DFQATT and CDR2 SNEGSKA (reference sequence). CDR3 DNA sequence: TGCAGTGCTAGATTGGGGGGGGGCCTGGAGGAGCAGTACTTC. As protein: CSARLGGGLEEQYF.

Details on this clonotype: This could be a read error, since a much larger clone is one nucleotide away. The V call is TRBV5-1, the J call TRBJ2-3; 8 positions match TRBD1. V was pared by 9 bases and J by 2 bases, with 11 bases of the junction left unmatched. The germline gives CDR1 SGHRS, CDR2 YFSETQ. This CDR3 comprises 15 residues. CDR3 nucleotides: TGCGCCAACAGTCTTGACAGGGGTTCCACAGATACGCAGTATTTT. Translation: CANSLDRGSTDTQYF.